This T cell receptor (beta chain) was identified in a study of cytomegalovirus exposure and HLA in healthy donors. Healthy individuals who donated bone marrow served as the donors. Despite likely unrecorded immune exposures, the donors were nominally healthy at the time of sampling. PCR employed 60 Vbeta and 13 Jbeta primers. Here immunoSEQ multiplex PCR was the method, and the copy in TCRdb shows in-frame clones only, minus some. The sample lists approximately 100,000 clones; 79% were seen once. Trimming cost V 1 base and J 2 bases, with 6 bases left between them. Germline assignment: CDR1 SGHRS and CDR2 YFSETQ. The CDR3 runs 13 residues. Study outcomes and limitations: The study designated fewer than 200 TCR beta chains cytomegalovirus-associated. Later on, a genetic analysis was performed. It linked a missense variant in DCLRE1C with V- and J-gene trimming of TCR beta.

Concerning this clone itself: What it recognizes is unknown.

The genes are TRBV5-1 and TRBJ1-1; D perhaps matches TRBD1 (5 bases). The sample was PBMCs. The TCR comes from a female donor in good health and CMV-seropositive. CDR3 nucleotide sequence: TGCGCCAGCAGCTTGAGGGGCAACACTGAAGCTTTCTTT. Its translation: CASSLRGNTEAFF.